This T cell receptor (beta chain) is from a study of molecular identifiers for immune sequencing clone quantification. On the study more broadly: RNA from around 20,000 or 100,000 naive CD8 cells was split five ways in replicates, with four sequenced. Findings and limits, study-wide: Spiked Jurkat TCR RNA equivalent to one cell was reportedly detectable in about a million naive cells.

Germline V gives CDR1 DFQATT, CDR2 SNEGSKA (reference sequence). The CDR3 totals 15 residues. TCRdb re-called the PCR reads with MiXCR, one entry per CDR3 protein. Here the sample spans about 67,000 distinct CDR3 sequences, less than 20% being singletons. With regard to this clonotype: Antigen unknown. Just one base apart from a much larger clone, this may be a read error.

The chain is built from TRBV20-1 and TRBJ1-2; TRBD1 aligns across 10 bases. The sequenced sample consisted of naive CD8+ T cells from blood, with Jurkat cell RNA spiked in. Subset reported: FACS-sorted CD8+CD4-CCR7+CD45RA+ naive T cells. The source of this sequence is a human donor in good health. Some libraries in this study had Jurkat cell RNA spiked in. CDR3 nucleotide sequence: TGCAGTGCTAGAGATCCGGGACAGGGGTCTTATGGCTACGCCTTC. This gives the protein CSARDPGQGSYGYAF.